Detailed here is one TCR beta chain. The antigen remains undetermined. The sample is drawn from a study of T cell repertoires and HLA-DP antigens. Pre-culture CD4+ samples were sequenced deeply, targeting roughly 200,000 T cell genomes. Clones were sequenced by immunoSEQ multiplex PCR, and TCRdb holds only the in-frame ones, with some missing. The profile covers some 89,000 clones, with approximately 86% appearing a single time and approximately 1.5% taken by the ten largest. Germline lookup yields CDR1 SGHTA and CDR2 FQGTGA. Trimming pared 3 bases from V and 1 base from J, leaving 13 bases between. The CDR3 is 17 amino acids.

This TCR came from a man in his fifties in good health and CMV-seronegative. The rearrangement joins TRBV7-3 to TRBJ2-6; weak D call: TRBD1 (6 bases). What was sequenced was CD4+ T cells from PBMCs. The CDR3 reads CASSFNPRGSGANVLTF. The CDR3 region has the DNA TGTGCCAGCAGCTTTAACCCAAGGGGGTCTGGGGCCAACGTCCTGACTTTC.